This T cell receptor (beta chain) was obtained from a study of cytomegalovirus exposure and HLA in healthy donors. Turning to the study itself: Membership in the Caucasian-associated ancestry cluster was found for around four fifths of fewer than 450 genotyped donors.

General observations from the study: Versus the roughly 700-donor mean, an Asian-associated ancestry cluster reportedly showed fewer N-insertions in a later analysis. In terms of immune exposure information, only CMV serostatus was available. The study reported that TCR beta sequences accurately predicted HLA-A and HLA-B alleles in most subjects.

CDR3 size: 13 residues. Germline values: CDR1 SGHRS, CDR2 YFSETQ. After removal of 2 bases from V and 3 bases from J, the junction contained 0 bases not matched to a gene. The PCR made use of 60 Vbeta and 13 Jbeta primers. Sequenced by immunoSEQ multiplex PCR; TCRdb stores in-frame clones only, minus some. The listing records about 96,000 clones. On this clone: The target antigen is unknown.

This TCR was sampled from a woman in her thirties in good health and CMV-seronegative. The specimen was PBMCs. This chain uses TRBV5-1 with TRBJ1-2; TRBD1 matches at 8 bases. The CDR3 protein is CASSLQGDYGYTF. The CDR3 DNA follows: TGCGCCAGCAGCTTACAGGGGGACTATGGCTACACCTTC.